Each of the 20 T cell receptor beta chains below was sequenced from the same sample in a study of T cell repertoires in cytomegalovirus infection. These receptors have no identified antigens. TCRdb re-derived calls from the reads in MiXCR, one entry per CDR3 protein. The sample contains about 900,000 distinct CDR3 sequences, roughly 30% of which appear only once. This specimen consisted of cultured CD8+ T cells from PBMCs, obtained from culture after CMV antigen stimulation. These receptor sequences come from a human donor in good health (CMV status not recorded). Some clones in this sample may be carry-over from other donors' samples.

This clonotype was picked up a small number of times. The rearrangement uses TRBV7-6 and TRBJ2-7; D is undetermined. CDR3 length equals 13 residues. Trimming took off 5 bases at V and 2 bases at J, with 10 bases between the two ends. CDR1 SGHVS and CDR2 FNYEAQ come from the germline V gene. The CDR3, as DNA: TGTGCCAGCAGCAAGAGCCTCCCCTACGAGCAGTACTTC. This sequence encodes CASSKSLPYEQYF.

Only a few counts were recorded for this clonotype. V is TRBV27 and J is TRBJ1-5; D unresolved. This CDR3 region has 18 residues. V was pared by 5 bases and J by 0 bases, with 20 bases between. Germline V gives CDR1 MNHEY, CDR2 SMNVEV (reference sequence). DNA of the CDR3: TGTGCCAGCAGTCAGCCCCCTCGGGGAATAAATAGCAATCAGCCCCAGCATTTT. This codes for CASSQPPRGINSNQPQHF.

This rearrangement joins TRBV4-3 to TRBJ2-5; possibly TRBD2 for D (5 bases). The CDR3 extends over 16 amino acids. Deletions cut 0 bases from V and 5 bases from J, with 16 bases between. Germline loops: CDR1 LGHNA, CDR2 YSLEER. CDR3 region: CASSQEWASLRETQYF. In DNA form, the CDR3 reads TGCGCCAGCAGCCAAGAGTGGGCTAGCTTGAGGGAGACCCAGTACTTC.

This clonotype was observed at least ten times. The genes are TRBV7-9 and TRBJ2-2; D may match TRBD1 or TRBD2 (5 bases each). The V end lost 5 bases, the J end lost 0 bases, and 10 bases lay between the germline ends. The germline V gene has CDR1 SEHNR and CDR2 FQNEAQ (reference sequence). There are 15 residues in the CDR3. The CDR3 DNA is TGTGCCAGCAGCCCCGTGGGGGCGAACACCGGGGAGCTGTTTTTT. Translating it yields CASSPVGANTGELFF.

The chain has TRBV7-4 and TRBJ1-4; D gene uncertain. This CDR3 spans 13 amino acids. V was shortened by 6 bases and J by 5 bases, with 10 bases between the two germline ends. Germline values: CDR1 SGHVT, CDR2 SQSDAQ. CDR3 loop: CASSHLLNEKLFF. The CDR3, as DNA: TGTGCCAGCAGTCACCTGTTAAATGAAAAACTGTTTTTT.

This clonotype was detected ten times or more. V is TRBV27 and J is TRBJ1-5, with 9 nucleotides matching TRBD1. V shed 5 bases and J 7 bases; nucleotides not matched to a gene: 6. The germline gives CDR1 MNHEY, CDR2 SMNVEV (reference sequence). The CDR3 consists of 14 residues. DNA for the CDR3: TGTGCCAGCAGTGCCGGGACAGGGAAGCAGCCCCAGCATTTT. Its protein is CASSAGTGKQPQHF.

A few counts support this clonotype. The gene calls are TRBV11-2 and TRBJ1-1, with D unclear. Trimming took 5 bases from V and 7 from J, leaving 14 bases between them. CDR3 length equals 13 residues. Germline CDR1 and CDR2: SGHAT and FQNNGV. The DNA of the CDR3 is TGTGCCAGCAGCCGGTCGGGGAGGAATGAAGCTTTCTTT. Translation: CASSRSGRNEAFF.

This clonotype was seen only a few times. V gene TRBV5-1 combines with J gene TRBJ2-1, with a weak D call TRBD1 (6 bases). The CDR3 loop spans 16 amino acids. The V gene's germline CDR1 is SGHRS and CDR2 YFSETQ. V was shortened by 0 bases and J by 4 bases, with 14 bases between the two germline ends. CDR3 in amino acids: CASSLADSRGYNEQFF. DNA for the CDR3: TGCGCCAGCAGCTTGGCGGACAGTAGAGGGTACAATGAGCAGTTCTTC. The variable domain in full, completed from reference TRBV5-1 and TRBJ2-1, reads KAGVTQTPRYLIKTRGQQVTLSCSPISGHRSVSWYQQTPGQGLQFLFEYFSETQRNKGNFPGRFSGRQFSNSRSEMNVSTLELGDSALYLCASSLADSRGYNEQFFGPGTRLTVL.

The V call is TRBV15, the J call TRBJ1-2; perhaps TRBD1 as D (5 bases). The germline gives CDR1 LNHNV, CDR2 YYDKDF (reference sequence). The CDR3 has 13 amino acids. The V end lost 4 bases, the J end lost 2 bases, and 8 bases lay between the germline ends. CDR3 sequence: CATSMTVNYGYTF. CDR3 nucleotide sequence: TGTGCCACCAGCATGACAGTGAACTATGGCTACACCTTC.

V gene TRBV20-1 combines with J gene TRBJ1-5; D is ambiguous. The germline gives CDR1 DFQATT, CDR2 SNEGSKA (reference sequence). This CDR3 contains 15 residues. Trimming took 6 bases from V and 2 from J, leaving 17 bases between them. CDR3: CSAVGVRSGNQPQHF. The CDR3 nucleotides are TGCAGTGCGGTCGGGGTCAGGTCTGGCAATCAGCCCCAGCATTTT.

This clonotype was counted only a few times. V usage is TRBV7-9 and J usage is TRBJ2-1; 11 positions match TRBD1. The CDR3 totals 16 residues. Germline V gene data show CDR1 as SEHNR and CDR2 as FQNEAQ (reference sequence). After removal of 4 bases from V and 7 bases from J, the junction contained 9 bases not matched to a gene. CDR3 nucleotide sequence: TGTGCCAGCAGCTCCACCGAGGGACAGGGGGTAAATGAGCAGTTCTTC. This sequence encodes CASSSTEGQGVNEQFF.

This clonotype was seen more than once but under ten times. This rearrangement joins TRBV5-5 to TRBJ2-5; a possible D gene is TRBD2 (6 bases). Germline V gene lookup returns CDR1 SGHKS and CDR2 YYEKEE (reference sequence). V lost 6 bases, J lost 5 bases, and 14 bases lay in between. The length of the CDR3 is 13 residues. In DNA, the CDR3 is TGTGCCAGCACCGGAGAGGCGGGGGAGACCCAGTACTTC. As protein: CASTGEAGETQYF.

The chain links TRBV4-1 to TRBJ2-3, with D tentatively TRBD1 or TRBD2 (5 bases each). Germline CDR1 MGHRA, CDR2 YSYEKL. Between the trimmed V and J ends, which lost 0 bases and 11 bases, there was a span of 9 bases. This CDR3 is 12 amino acids long. Here the CDR3 DNA reads TGCGCCAGCAGCCAAGATGGGGACCGGCAGTATTTT. Amino acids: CASSQDGDRQYF.

There are many counts of this clonotype. The J gene is TRBJ2-2, the V gene TRBV7-2, with D unclear. This CDR3 has 17 residues. Germline V gene data show CDR1 as SGHTA and CDR2 as FQGNSA. Trimming took 1 base from V and 5 from J, leaving 17 bases between them. The CDR3 sequence: CASSLGIGFLRTGELFF. The CDR3 coding sequence is TGTGCCAGCAGCTTAGGGATAGGGTTTTTAAGGACCGGGGAGCTGTTTTTT.

This clonotype was picked up a small number of times. This sequence joins TRBV6-2 or TRBV6-3 and TRBJ1-1; D uncertain. The germline CDR1 and CDR2 sequences are MNHEY and SVGEGT. The germline V and J ends were trimmed by 7 bases and 1 base, with 7 bases remaining between them. The CDR3 totals 12 residues. The CDR3 coding sequence is TGTGCCAGCACAATCGGGAACACTGAAGCTTTCTTT. Amino acids: CASTIGNTEAFF.

This clonotype was found a few times. A read error may produce the germline difference seen at one junction end. V is TRBV6-6 and J is TRBJ2-5; D not certain. The CDR3 spans 14 residues. Germline V gene lookup returns CDR1 MNHNY and CDR2 SVGAGI (reference sequence). Here the CDR3 reads CASSDSVLKETQYF. Here the CDR3 DNA reads TGTGCCAGCAGTGACTCGGTCCTAAAAGAGACCCAGTACTTC.

This CDR3 reads CASSLNLETQYF. In DNA form, the CDR3 reads TGTGCCAGCAGCCTTAATCTGGAGACCCAGTACTTC. V gene TRBV7-6 combines with J gene TRBJ2-5; no reliable D call. Germline loops: CDR1 SGHVS, CDR2 FNYEAQ. V was shortened by 5 bases and J by 5 bases, with 9 bases between the two germline ends. The CDR3 has 12 amino acids.

This clonotype was observed a handful of times. The chain employs TRBV6-1 and TRBJ2-2; no clear D gene. The germline CDR1 and CDR2 sequences are MNHNS and SASEGT. Trimming left V 1 base short and J 7 bases short, with 4 bases between. This CDR3 spans 12 amino acids. CDR3 in amino acids: CASSEVVGELFF. The DNA for the CDR3 is TGTGCCAGCAGTGAAGTGGTCGGGGAGCTGTTTTTT.

The chain links TRBV15 to TRBJ2-1; 10 nucleotides align to TRBD2. CDR1 and CDR2 from the germline V gene are LNHNV and YYDKDF (reference sequence). This CDR3 spans 16 amino acids. V gave up 0 bases and J gave up 5 bases; unmatched junction bases: 4. The CDR3 is CATSRDPSGGHNEQFF. CDR3 sequence (DNA): TGTGCCACCAGCAGAGACCCTAGCGGGGGTCACAATGAGCAGTTCTTC.

This clonotype was detected only a few times. The chain is built from TRBV6-2 or TRBV6-3 and TRBJ2-7; D gene ambiguous. V lost 0 bases, J lost 13 bases, and 10 bases lay in between. In germline, CDR1 is MNHEY, CDR2 SVGEGT. The CDR3 spans 11 residues. The CDR3 nucleotides are TGTGCCAGCAGTTACTCCTCAAATTTATACTTC. Protein product: CASSYSSNLYF.